One sample yielded the 8 T cell receptor beta chains listed below, sequenced in a study of beta chain features in type 1 diabetes (dated by TCRdb to the late 2010s). The receptor library was made with the immunoSEQ multiplex PCR assay. The entire isolated RNA was reverse transcribed using the High Capacity cDNA Reverse Transcription Kit, and thus expressed TCRB transcripts were sequenced. Here the immuneACCESS table is served through TCRdb, limited to in-frame sequences with V and J called. Missing clones are a known gap in these copies; in checked studies unresolved V genes cover under half, and the rest lacks a known reason. A total of about 15,000 clones appear in this sample, around two fifths of them only once. About 0.5% of the sample goes to the ten largest clones. Material: stem cell memory CD4+ T cells from blood. In light of the paper, this sample's cell subset or site label describes: stem cell-like memory CD4+ T cells. All receptors come from a woman in her forties in good health.

This clone was observed once. The J gene is TRBJ1-2, the V gene TRBV9, with a tentative D call TRBD1 (5 bases). CDR1 and CDR2 from the germline V gene are SGDLS and YYNGEE. CDR3 length: 14 residues. With 0 bases removed from V and 6 bases from J, the gap between germline ends came to 12 bases. CDR3: CASSVVKGMDGYTF. DNA of the CDR3: TGTGCCAGCAGCGTAGTAAAGGGGATGGATGGCTACACCTTC.

V gene TRBV2 combines with J gene TRBJ2-1, with 13 nucleotides matching TRBD2. Germline CDR1 SNHLY, CDR2 FYNNEI. Unmatched junction bases numbered 1, after V lost 6 bases and J lost 2 bases. This CDR3 has 15 amino acids. The CDR3 spells CASSGTSGTYNEQFF. DNA for the CDR3: TGTGCCAGCAGCGGGACTAGCGGGACCTACAATGAGCAGTTCTTC.

V gene TRBV5-1 combines with J gene TRBJ2-3; TRBD2 matches 8 bases. Germline V CDR1 and CDR2: SGHRS, YFSETQ. V was clipped by 9 bases and J by 2 bases; unmatched bases: 8. The CDR3 runs to 14 residues. CDR3 residues: CATSGGPNTDTQYF. Written as DNA, the CDR3 is TGCGCCACCTCGGGGGGGCCTAACACAGATACGCAGTATTTT.

This clone has only a few counts. This chain uses TRBV18 with TRBJ1-6, with 7 bases matching TRBD1. Looked up from germline, CDR1 is KGHSH and CDR2 is LQKENI. CDR3 length equals 19 residues. With 2 bases clipped from V and 10 bases from J, the junction kept 20 bases outside the gene matches. CDR3 in amino acids: CASSPVAGGSYESGSPLHF. In nucleotides, the CDR3 is TGTGCCAGCTCACCAGTGGCAGGGGGATCGTATGAATCCGGCTCACCCCTCCACTTT. The full variable domain, with the rest looked up from reference TRBV18 and TRBJ1-6, is NAGVMQNPRHLVRRRGQEARLRCSPMKGHSHVYWYRQLPEEGLKFMVYLQKENIIDESGMPKERFSAEFPKEGPSILRIQQVVRGDSAAYFCASSPVAGGSYESGSPLHFGNGTRLTVT.

The J gene is TRBJ2-5, the V gene TRBV21-1; the D call TRBD1 from the table was never checked on the DNA. TRBV21-1 is designated a pseudogene. The CDR3 is 15 amino acids. The chain's CDR3 is CASSAHRGEKETQYF. The CDR3 nucleotides read TGTGCCAGCAGCGCCCACAGGGGCGAAAAAGAGACCCAGTACTTC.

This chain uses TRBV21-1 with TRBJ2-2; the table's D call, TRBD1, was not checked against the DNA. TRBV21-1 is noted as a pseudogene. The CDR3 covers 19 residues. The CDR3 here is CASSKGSPGTGVNTGELFF. The CDR3 region has the DNA TGTGCCAGCAGCAAAGGTTCCCCGGGGACAGGGGTGAACACCGGGGAGCTGTTTTTT.

The CDR3 coding sequence is TGTGCCATCAGTGGACAGGGATACGAGCAGTACTTC. Protein sequence: CAISGQGYEQYF. The chain is built from TRBV10-3 and TRBJ2-5, with TRBD1 matching 7 bases. The end of the DNA is better explained by TRBJ2-7, so the J call may be wrong. The CDR3 contains 12 residues. CDR1 is ENHRY, CDR2 SYGVKD, per germline.

V gene TRBV5-1 combines with J gene TRBJ1-2; 9 positions agree with TRBD1. There are 15 residues in the CDR3. V shed 2 bases and J 1 base; nucleotides not matched to a gene: 3. In germline, CDR1 is SGHRS, CDR2 YFSETQ. This CDR3 reads CASSLGDRDNYGYTF. The CDR3 DNA reads TGCGCCAGCAGCTTAGGGGACAGGGATAACTATGGCTACACCTTC.